Shown below are 23 T cell receptor beta chains from a single sample sequenced in a study of T cell repertoires in cytomegalovirus infection. A single record per CDR3 protein comes from TCRdb applying MiXCR to the reads. Of more than 500,000 distinct CDR3 sequences listed, 16% were seen once; the top ten hold 24%. Sequencing was carried out using CD8+ T cells from PBMCs. All receptors derive from a human donor in good health (CMV status not recorded). Some clones in this sample may be carry-over from other donors' samples.

The table lists this clonotype with many counts. This chain joins TRBV11-2 and TRBJ2-1, with 10 bases identical to TRBD2. CDR1 is SGHAT, CDR2 FQNNGV, per germline. This CDR3 contains 15 residues. The ends lost 2 bases at V and 5 bases at J; junction bases unmatched: 3. In nucleotides, the CDR3 is TGTGCCAGCAGCTTACTAGCGGGAGACCACAATGAGCAGTTCTTC. This encodes CASSLLAGDHNEQFF.

The chain uses TRBV6-1 and TRBJ2-1, with D perhaps TRBD1 (5 bases). The length of the CDR3 is 14 residues. Deletions cut 3 bases from V and 8 bases from J, with 14 bases between. The germline V gene has CDR1 MNHNS and CDR2 SASEGT. CDR3 sequence: CASSEGHGAYEQFF. CDR3 in DNA: TGTGCCAGCAGTGAGGGGCACGGAGCGTATGAGCAGTTCTTC.

With regard to this clonotype: Possible read error: a much larger clone is one base away. This sequence joins TRBV29-1 and TRBJ2-1; 11 positions match TRBD2. The CDR3 length is 14 residues. The germline CDR1 and CDR2 sequences are SQVTM and ANQGSEA. The CDR3 sequence: CSVVAGGKTNDQFF. The CDR3 bases are TGCAGCGTTGTAGCGGGAGGGAAGACCAATGATCAGTTCTTC.

The chain employs TRBV14 and TRBJ1-5, with D uncertain. Trimming cost V 0 bases and J 0 bases, with 12 bases left between them. Germline V gene sequence: CDR1 SGHDN, CDR2 FVKESK. This CDR3 comprises 17 residues. CDR3 in DNA: TGTGCCAGCAGCCAAGATGAAAAGAGATATAGCAATCAGCCCCAGCATTTT. Translating it yields CASSQDEKRYSNQPQHF.

This clonotype was recorded many times. The rearrangement links TRBV12-3 or TRBV12-4 to TRBJ2-1; 7 positions match TRBD2. Germline trimming cut 2 bases from V and 0 bases from J; bases unmatched to any gene: 4. The length of the CDR3 is 16 residues. In DNA form, the CDR3 reads TGTGCCAGCAGTTTAAGTGGGGGGGGCTCCTACAATGAGCAGTTCTTC. The encoded protein is CASSLSGGGSYNEQFF.

Remarks on this clonotype: A read error may explain this, as a much larger clone is one base away. The genes are TRBV19 and TRBJ1-5; tentative D call: TRBD1 (6 bases). CDR1 is LNHDA and CDR2 is SQIVND in the germline V gene (reference sequence). CDR3 length: 15 residues. CDR3 sequence reads: CASTFSTGRNQLQHF. In DNA, the CDR3 is TGTGCCAGTACCTTCTCGACAGGAAGGAATCAGCTCCAGCATTTT.

V and J are TRBV20-1 and TRBJ2-7; D unresolved. CDR1 is DFQATT and CDR2 is SNEGSKA in the germline V gene (reference sequence). The V gene lost 6 bases and the J gene lost 7 bases, with 10 bases spanning the gap. CDR3 length: 10 amino acids. The CDR3 sequence is CSAFQREQYF. The CDR3 DNA reads TGCAGTGCCTTCCAAAGGGAGCAGTACTTC.

This clonotype has a handful of counts. The rearrangement joins TRBV27 to TRBJ1-5; D gene uncertain. The CDR3 totals 15 residues. With 4 bases removed from V and 5 bases from J, the gap between germline ends came to 15 bases. CDR1 and CDR2 (germline): MNHEY, SMNVEV (reference sequence). CDR3 nucleotide sequence: TGTGCCAGCAGTTCAAGGTCGGGTGGGGATCAGCCCCAGCATTTT. It is translated as CASSSRSGGDQPQHF.

This clonotype has just a few counts. CDR3 residues: CASSHQGSGSGYTF. CDR3 in DNA: TGTGCCAGCAGCCACCAAGGCTCCGGGTCGGGCTACACCTTC. The chain links TRBV7-9 to TRBJ1-2; D is unclear. V was trimmed by 5 bases and J by 8 bases, leaving 18 bases between them. Germline V gives CDR1 SEHNR, CDR2 FQNEAQ (reference sequence). The CDR3 has 14 amino acids.

Concerning this clonotype: This may be a read error, as it is one base from a much larger clone. The CDR3 spells CAISPGQGIEAFF. The CDR3 DNA is TGTGCCATCAGCCCCGGACAGGGTATTGAAGCTTTCTTT. The rearrangement joins TRBV7-9 to TRBJ1-1; TRBD1 matches 8 bases. CDR1 is SEHNR, CDR2 FQNEAQ, per germline (reference sequence). This CDR3 contains 13 residues. The full variable domain, rest sourced from reference TRBV7-9 and TRBJ1-1, is DTGVSQNPRHKITKRGQNVTFRCDPISEHNRLYWYRQTLGQGPEFLTYFQNEAQLEKSRLLSDRFSAERPKGSFSTLEIQRTEQGDSAMYLCAISPGQGIEAFFGQGTRLTVV.

Ten or more counts support this clonotype. V is TRBV7-9 and J is TRBJ1-5; D gene ambiguous. V lost 2 bases to trimming and J lost 1 base, with 15 bases between them. Germline CDR1 reads SEHNR; CDR2 reads FQNEAQ (reference sequence). This CDR3 has 17 residues. DNA for the CDR3: TGTGCCAGCAGCTTAAATCCGATACTAGGGAGCAATCAGCCCCAGCATTTT. Translating it yields CASSLNPILGSNQPQHF.

The chain recombines TRBV12-3 or TRBV12-4 with TRBJ2-1, with TRBD2 as a possible D gene (6 bases). The CDR3 length is 19 residues. V lost 8 bases, J lost 8 bases, and 34 bases lay in between. CDR3 sequence reads: CASGSRRRVPLSLADEQFF. As DNA, the CDR3 is TGTGCCAGCGGGAGCCGACGCAGGGTGCCTCTTTCTTTAGCGGATGAGCAGTTCTTC.

This clonotype appeared many times. V and J are TRBV7-6 and TRBJ1-1; D gene unclear. Germline V lookup: CDR1 SGHVS, CDR2 FNYEAQ. Trimming pared 1 base from V and 0 bases from J, leaving 9 bases between. The CDR3 has 15 residues. CDR3 loop: CASSLGTDLNTEAFF. The CDR3 nucleotides read TGTGCCAGCAGCTTAGGAACAGATTTGAACACTGAAGCTTTCTTT. Drawing the rest from reference TRBV7-6 and TRBJ1-1, the complete variable domain is GAGVSQSPRYKVTKRGQDVALRCDPISGHVSLYWYRQALGQGPEFLTYFNYEAQQDKSGLPNDRFSAERPEGSISTLTIQRTEQRDSAMYRCASSLGTDLNTEAFFGQGTRLTVV.

The rearrangement joins TRBV12-3 or TRBV12-4 to TRBJ2-2; 14 nucleotides line up with TRBD2. This CDR3 has 16 amino acids. The ends lost 3 bases at V and 4 bases at J; junction bases unmatched: 1. CDR3 region: CASSFGLAGGTGELFF. CDR3 coding DNA: TGTGCCAGCAGTTTTGGACTAGCGGGGGGCACCGGGGAGCTGTTTTTT.

The chain links TRBV10-3 to TRBJ1-4; D remains unclear. The CDR3 is made up of 14 amino acids. Between the trimmed V and J ends, which lost 2 bases and 4 bases, there was a span of 8 bases. Germline CDR1 is ENHRY and CDR2 is SYGVKD. Here the CDR3 reads CAISEEGINEKLFF. The CDR3 nucleotides read TGTGCCATCAGTGAGGAGGGAATTAATGAAAAACTGTTTTTT.

This chain joins TRBV19 and TRBJ2-1; TRBD2 agrees at 7 bases. The CDR3 length is 18 residues. The germline CDR1 and CDR2 sequences are LNHDA and SQIVND (reference sequence). J lost 1 base, V lost 6 bases, and 15 bases had no gene match. CDR3 nucleotides: TGTGCCAGTAGGAGCAGGAATCAGCGGGAACCATCCTACAATGAGCAGTTCTTC. Its translation: CASRSRNQREPSYNEQFF.

This clonotype occurred many times. J is TRBJ1-1 and V is TRBV15; D gene uncertain. V shed 4 bases and J shed 1 base, with 7 bases lying between them. The length of the CDR3 is 13 residues. Per the germline V gene, CDR1 is LNHNV and CDR2 is YYDKDF (reference sequence). CDR3 residues: CATSMTRNTEAFF. Here the CDR3 DNA reads TGTGCCACCAGCATGACAAGGAACACTGAAGCTTTCTTT.

This clonotype was counted at least ten times. V is TRBV11-2 and J is TRBJ2-7; 9 positions agree with TRBD2. Germline V gene lookup returns CDR1 SGHAT and CDR2 FQNNGV. This CDR3 has 16 residues. The trim removed 0 bases at V and 9 bases at J, leaving 12 bases unmatched. CDR3 DNA: TGTGCCAGCAGCTTAGAGGGGCTAGCGGGAAGTTTGGCGCAGTACTTC. Translation gives CASSLEGLAGSLAQYF.

This clonotype has only a few counts. This rearrangement joins TRBV7-8 to TRBJ1-4, with 8 bases aligning to TRBD1. The CDR3 loop spans 15 amino acids. Germline V gene data show CDR1 as SGHVS and CDR2 as FQNEAQ. Losses at the gene ends were 2 bases for V and 8 bases for J; bases not matched to a gene: 7. The CDR3 DNA follows: TGTGCCAGCAGCTTAATGGACAGGGTACGCGAAAAACTGTTTTTT. It yields the protein CASSLMDRVREKLFF. Together with reference TRBV7-8 and TRBJ1-4, the CDR3 gives the full variable domain: GAGVSQSPRYKVAKRGQDVALRCDPISGHVSLFWYQQALGQGPEFLTYFQNEAQLDKSGLPSDRFFAERPEGSVSTLKIQRTQQEDSAVYLCASSLMDRVREKLFFGSGTQLSVL.

The genes are TRBV6-5 and TRBJ2-7, with 11 bases lining up with TRBD1. CDR3 size: 14 residues. CDR1 and CDR2 from the germline V gene are MNHEY and SVGAGI. The ends lost 5 bases at V and 7 bases at J; junction bases unmatched: 7. The CDR3 spells CASSAGTGGREQYF. DNA of the CDR3: TGTGCCAGCAGTGCCGGGACAGGGGGTCGGGAGCAGTACTTC.

This sequence joins TRBV27 and TRBJ2-5; 14 bases are a match to TRBD2. V dropped 4 bases and J dropped 5; count of bases not matched to a gene: 6. CDR3 length: 16 residues. The germline V gene has CDR1 MNHEY and CDR2 SMNVEV (reference sequence). The CDR3 is CASSSGTSGSRETQYF. The CDR3 bases are TGTGCCAGCAGTTCCGGGACTAGCGGGAGTCGGGAGACCCAGTACTTC.

This rearrangement joins TRBV6-5 to TRBJ1-1, with D perhaps TRBD1 (6 bases). The V and J ends lost 0 bases and 8 bases respectively, with 10 bases between them. The CDR3 runs 13 residues. Per germline, CDR1 MNHEY and CDR2 SVGAGI. CDR3 coding DNA: TGTGCCAGCAGTTACTCCTCGAGGGGGGAAGCTTTCTTT. Translating gives CASSYSSRGEAFF.

This clonotype occurred many times. The V call is TRBV27, the J call TRBJ2-1; D perhaps matches TRBD2 (5 bases). The V end was cut by 3 bases, the J end by 6 bases, with 9 bases between. There are 13 residues in the CDR3. The germline V gene has CDR1 MNHEY and CDR2 SMNVEV (reference sequence). The CDR3 region has the DNA TGTGCCAGCAGTTTGGCGGGCCCCAATGAGCAGTTCTTC. Its protein product is CASSLAGPNEQFF.